This TCR beta chain was captured in a study of blood T cell repertoires in COVID-19 (TCRdb year 2020). Background for the entire study: Samples from collaborators originated in the United States, Italy and Spain and spanned both the acute and convalescent phases of COVID-19. The material from the prospective study consisted of cDNA or gDNA derived from T cells, B-cell-depleted T cells, or PBMCs. Samples were obtained from the ongoing ImmuneRACE study (first 160 participants) and from 1,254 subjects provided by 6 global collaborators. Sample metadata almost always included a de-identified subject ID, COVID-19 status, age in years and sex. The repertoires were released in a freely available public database meant as a resource for research on the immune response to SARS-CoV-2. Deeply sampled blood TCRbeta repertoires from subjects exposed to, actively infected with, or recovered from COVID-19 were included in the dataset. Where HLA class I and class II types were available, the types were taken from metadata supplied by the sample provider, not from assay-based typing.

The immunoSEQ Assay, a bias-controlled multiplex PCR, was used to amplify TCRbeta CDR3 regions from genomic DNA. Per the source publication's procedure: The number of nucleated cells in each sample was estimated by amplification of reference gene primers within the assay. To quantify the absolute abundance of each unique TCRbeta CDR3 rearrangement, sequence reads were collapsed and filtered. For each sample, productive Simpson clonality was calculated as the square root of Simpson's diversity index over productive rearrangements. The clones in this table, taken by TCRdb from immuneACCESS, are in-frame only. Not every clone is retained; where verified, under half of the shortfall comes from an unresolved V gene, and the cause of the rest is unknown. The DNA was the basis for D and trimming; V, J and clone size are from that table. A total of over 100,000 clones appear in this sample, about 78% of them only once. The biggest ten clones account for approximately 9.6% of the sample.

Study-wide findings and limitations: Clinical and demographic metadata were provided uncurated, with the amount varying by source and participant.

Notes on this clone: Which antigen it targets is not known. The input lacks base qualities; no much larger clone sits a single base away.

The germline V gene (reference sequence) sets CDR1 to SGHNT and CDR2 to YYREEE. The germline ends are 10 bases apart after V is trimmed by 4 bases and J by 5 bases. The CDR3 has 13 amino acids, counting the end cysteine and phenylalanine. Of the read, only the CDR3 DNA is kept; its 39 bases are in frame from base 1. Collaborating institutions collected whole blood in K2EDTA tubes following their own protocols. Collaborator samples were shipped for TCRbeta analysis as frozen whole blood, isolated PBMCs, or DNA extracted from either sample type. Recombination linked TRBV5-4 to TRBJ1-5; no D gene can be assigned with confidence. This receptor was taken from a man aged 55 to 70 with active or convalescent COVID-19. Material for sequencing was peripheral blood. Here is the DNA: TGTGCCAGCAGCATAGACTGGGATCAGCCCCAGCATTTT. The translation is CASSIDWDQPQHF.